The clone carrying this T cell receptor beta chain was detected a few times. Its antigen is not known. It was with 60 Vbeta and 13 Jbeta primers that the PCR ran. The method was immunoSEQ multiplex PCR; TCRdb's version includes in-frame clones alone and lacks a portion of them. The table lists 90,000 to 120,000 clones, about three quarters of them singletons, with 7.8% in the top ten. The sample is drawn from a study of cytomegalovirus exposure and HLA in healthy donors. Study-wide background: Clustering assigned approximately 79% of the approximately 400 genotyped donors to the Caucasian-associated ancestry cluster.

Broader study findings: Among the CMV-associated chains, a few were confirmed in vitro as specific for CMV antigens. In a later analysis, a genetic analysis reported fewer productive-TCR N-insertions in an Asian-associated ancestry cluster than the cohort average. TCR beta V segments were, for the most part, productive about 87% or about 30% of the time in an earlier analysis.

The CDR3 sequence is 14 residues long. Germline values: CDR1 MGHRA, CDR2 YSYEKL. The ends lost 4 bases at V and 3 bases at J; junction bases unmatched: 2. The receptor's source is a man younger than 40 in good health and CMV-seronegative. The chain uses TRBV4-1 and TRBJ2-2, with 7 bases fitting TRBD2. Sequenced sample: PBMCs. The CDR3: CASSPAGYTGELFF. The CDR3 coding sequence is TGCGCCAGCAGCCCAGCGGGGTACACCGGGGAGCTGTTTTTT.